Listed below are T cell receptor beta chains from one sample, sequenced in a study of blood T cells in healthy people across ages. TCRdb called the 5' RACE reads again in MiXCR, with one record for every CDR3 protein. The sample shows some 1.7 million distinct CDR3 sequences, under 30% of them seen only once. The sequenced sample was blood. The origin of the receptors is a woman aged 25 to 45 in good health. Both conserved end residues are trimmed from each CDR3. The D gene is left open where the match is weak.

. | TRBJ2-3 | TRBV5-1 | ASSQQGFGTDTQY
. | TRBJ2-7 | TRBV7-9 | ASSSGRSVHEQY
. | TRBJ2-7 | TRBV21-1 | ASSKDQRGKGRMYEQY
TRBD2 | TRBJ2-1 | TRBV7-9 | ASSHGLATRGNEQF
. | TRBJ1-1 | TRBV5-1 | ASSLRVNTEAF
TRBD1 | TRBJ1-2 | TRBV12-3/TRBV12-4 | ASSQGQVLNYGYT
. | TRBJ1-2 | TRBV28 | ASTGGLEGYT
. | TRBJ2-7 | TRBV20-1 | SASRDLGAYEQY
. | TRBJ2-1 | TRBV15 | ATSRDLGGGYNEQF
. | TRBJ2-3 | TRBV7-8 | ASSLGKRSDTQY
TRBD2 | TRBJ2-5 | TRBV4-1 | ASSQDVAGGGETQY
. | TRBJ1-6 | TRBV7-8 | ASSTTGTLNSPLH
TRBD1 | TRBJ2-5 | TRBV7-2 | ASSPLQGQGAQETQY
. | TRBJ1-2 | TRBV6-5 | ASSYSSVTYGYT
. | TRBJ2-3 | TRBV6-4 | ASGESQGNTQY
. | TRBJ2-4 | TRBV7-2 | ASSLAIGTGGTAKNIQY
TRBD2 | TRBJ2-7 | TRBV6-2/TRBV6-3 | ASRTSGATYEQY
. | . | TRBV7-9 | ASSLAGKAYEQY
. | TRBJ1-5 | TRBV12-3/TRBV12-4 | ASSLKGSDNQPQH
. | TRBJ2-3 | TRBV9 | ASSLSSPPDTQY
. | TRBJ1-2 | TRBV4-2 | ASSQEVGDGSYGYT
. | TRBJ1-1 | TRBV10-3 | ATKGLSNTEAF
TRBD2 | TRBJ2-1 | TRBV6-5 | ASRRISGGAGEQF
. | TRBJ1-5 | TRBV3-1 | ASSQGEQDQPQH
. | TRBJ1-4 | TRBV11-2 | ASSLDPQEKLF
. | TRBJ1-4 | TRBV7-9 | ASSLDGGTIEKLF
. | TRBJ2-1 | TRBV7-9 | ASSFSRWTGSYNEQF
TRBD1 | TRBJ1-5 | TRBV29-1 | SVSVGTGNQPQH
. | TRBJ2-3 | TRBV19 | ASSIRGTQY
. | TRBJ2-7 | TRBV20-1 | SARIAPREEQY
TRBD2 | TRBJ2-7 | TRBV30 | AWSELAGSTYEQY
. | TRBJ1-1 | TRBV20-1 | SATTGTTAF
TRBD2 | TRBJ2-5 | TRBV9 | ASGVGGSSGYQETQY
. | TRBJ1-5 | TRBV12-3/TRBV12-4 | ASMYLGNQPQH
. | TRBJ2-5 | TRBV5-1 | ASSMGRRETQY
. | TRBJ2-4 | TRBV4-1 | ASSPWPTGLKNIQY
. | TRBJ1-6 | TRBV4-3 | ASSQGSGGNSPLH
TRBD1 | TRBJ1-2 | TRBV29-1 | SVVILGDSLT
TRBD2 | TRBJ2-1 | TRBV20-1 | SATGGSGTFYNEQF
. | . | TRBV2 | ASTFEGPETQY
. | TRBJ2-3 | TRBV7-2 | ASSIPPGPRGAKTSTDTQY
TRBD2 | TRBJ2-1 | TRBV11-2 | ASSLAAGGTRNEQF
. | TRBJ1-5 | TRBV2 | ASSNLDSSNQPQH
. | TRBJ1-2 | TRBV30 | AWSRDLRNYGYT
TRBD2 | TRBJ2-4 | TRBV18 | ASSPPGRENIQY
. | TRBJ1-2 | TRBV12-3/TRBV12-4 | ASTTTTGLGYGYT
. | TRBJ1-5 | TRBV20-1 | SARTQGNQPQH
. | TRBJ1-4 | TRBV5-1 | ASSFQPNEKLF
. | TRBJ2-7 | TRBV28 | ASRAALSYEQY
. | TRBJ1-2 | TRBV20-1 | SAQAEGRPYGYT
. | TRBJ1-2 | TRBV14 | ASSLSSWGYT
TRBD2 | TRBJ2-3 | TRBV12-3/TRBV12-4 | ASSPRTSGATDAQY
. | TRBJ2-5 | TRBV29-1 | SVQKDTQETQY
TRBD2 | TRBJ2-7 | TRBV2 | ASCGGGSYEQY
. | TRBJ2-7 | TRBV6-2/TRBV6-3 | ASRRAGQSYEQY
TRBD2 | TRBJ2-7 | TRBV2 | ARGTSGGYEQY
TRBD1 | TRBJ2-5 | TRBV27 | ASSWAPGQGKETQY
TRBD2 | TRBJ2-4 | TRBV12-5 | ASGFLKLAGAYNEQY
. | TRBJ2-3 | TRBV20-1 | SAALWGNVADTQY